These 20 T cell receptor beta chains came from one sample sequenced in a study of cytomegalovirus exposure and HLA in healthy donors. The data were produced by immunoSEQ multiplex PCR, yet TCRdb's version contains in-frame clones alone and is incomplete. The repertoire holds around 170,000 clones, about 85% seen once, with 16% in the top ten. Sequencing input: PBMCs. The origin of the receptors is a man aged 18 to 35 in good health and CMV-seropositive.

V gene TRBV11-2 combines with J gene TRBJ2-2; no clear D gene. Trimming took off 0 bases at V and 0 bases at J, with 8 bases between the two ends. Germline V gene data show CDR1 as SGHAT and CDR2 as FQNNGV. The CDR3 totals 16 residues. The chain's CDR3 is CASSLEVYPNTGELFF. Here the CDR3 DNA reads TGTGCCAGCAGCTTAGAGGTCTACCCGAACACCGGGGAGCTGTTTTTT.

The CDR3 bases are TGTGCCAGCAGTTACTCCGAGGGAGGACGCTATGGCTACACCTTC. Its translation is CASSYSEGGRYGYTF. This sequence joins TRBV6-5 and TRBJ1-2, with D hard to call. The CDR3 has 15 residues. Trimming pared 0 bases from V and 4 bases from J, leaving 12 bases between. Germline CDR1 and CDR2: MNHEY and SVGAGI.

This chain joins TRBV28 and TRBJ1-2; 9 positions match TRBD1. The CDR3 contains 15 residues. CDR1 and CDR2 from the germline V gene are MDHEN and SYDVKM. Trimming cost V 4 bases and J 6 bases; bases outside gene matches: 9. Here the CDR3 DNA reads TGTGCCAGCAGTTCTTCCGGGACAGGGATTCATGGCTACACCTTC. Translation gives CASSSSGTGIHGYTF.

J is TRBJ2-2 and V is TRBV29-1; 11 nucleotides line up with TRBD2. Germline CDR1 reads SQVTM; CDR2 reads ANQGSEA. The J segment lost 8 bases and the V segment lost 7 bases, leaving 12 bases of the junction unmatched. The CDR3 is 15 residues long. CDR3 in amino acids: CSGVLAGGLSGELFF. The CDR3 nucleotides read TGCAGCGGCGTTTTAGCGGGAGGGCTTTCTGGGGAGCTGTTTTTT.

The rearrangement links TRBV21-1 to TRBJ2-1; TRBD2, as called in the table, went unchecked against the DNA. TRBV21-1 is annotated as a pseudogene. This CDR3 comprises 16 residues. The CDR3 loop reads CASSKNQRGGLDEQFF. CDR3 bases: TGTGCCAGCAGCAAGAACCAGCGGGGGGGCCTAGATGAGCAGTTCTTC.

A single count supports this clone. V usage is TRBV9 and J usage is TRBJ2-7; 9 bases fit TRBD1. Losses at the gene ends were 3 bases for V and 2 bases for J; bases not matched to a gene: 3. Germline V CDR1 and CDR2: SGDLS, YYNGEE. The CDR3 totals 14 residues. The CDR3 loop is CASSAGTGTYEQYF. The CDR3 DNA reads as TGTGCCAGCAGCGCCGGGACAGGGACCTACGAGCAGTACTTC.

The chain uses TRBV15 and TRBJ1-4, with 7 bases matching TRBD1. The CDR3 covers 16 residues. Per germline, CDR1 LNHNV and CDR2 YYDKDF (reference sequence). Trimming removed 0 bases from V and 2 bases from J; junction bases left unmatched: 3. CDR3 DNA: TGTGCCACCAGCAGAGAAACAGGGGCGACTAATGAAAAACTGTTTTTT. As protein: CATSRETGATNEKLFF.

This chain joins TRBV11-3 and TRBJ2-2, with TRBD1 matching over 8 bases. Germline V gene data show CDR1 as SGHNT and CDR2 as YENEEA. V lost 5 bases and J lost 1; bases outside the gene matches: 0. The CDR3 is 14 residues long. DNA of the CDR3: TGTGCCAGCAGCGGACAGGGGAACACCGGGGAGCTGTTTTTT. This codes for CASSGQGNTGELFF.

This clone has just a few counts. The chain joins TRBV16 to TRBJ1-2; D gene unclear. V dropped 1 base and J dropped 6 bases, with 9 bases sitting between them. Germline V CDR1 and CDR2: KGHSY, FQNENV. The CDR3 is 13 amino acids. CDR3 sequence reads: CASSQLSTDGYTF. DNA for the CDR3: TGTGCCAGCAGCCAATTAAGCACAGATGGCTACACCTTC.

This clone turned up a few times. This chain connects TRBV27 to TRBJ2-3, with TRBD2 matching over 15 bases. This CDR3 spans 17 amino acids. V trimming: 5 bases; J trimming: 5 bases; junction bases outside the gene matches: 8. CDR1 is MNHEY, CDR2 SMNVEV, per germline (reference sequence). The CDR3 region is CASSKRTSGGAKDTQYF. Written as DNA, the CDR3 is TGTGCCAGCAGTAAACGGACTAGCGGGGGGGCGAAAGATACGCAGTATTTT.

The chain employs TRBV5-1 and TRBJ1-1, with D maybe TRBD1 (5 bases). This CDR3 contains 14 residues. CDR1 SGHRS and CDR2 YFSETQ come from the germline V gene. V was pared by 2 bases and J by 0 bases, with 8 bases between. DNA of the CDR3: TGCGCCAGCAGCTTTGGGGGGGTGAACACTGAAGCTTTCTTT. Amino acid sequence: CASSFGGVNTEAFF.

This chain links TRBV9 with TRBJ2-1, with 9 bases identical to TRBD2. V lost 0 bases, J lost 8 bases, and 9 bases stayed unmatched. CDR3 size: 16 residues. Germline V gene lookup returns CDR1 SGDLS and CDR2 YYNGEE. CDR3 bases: TGTGCCAGCAGCGTAGACGCTAGCGGGGTAAACCATGAGCAGTTCTTC. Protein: CASSVDASGVNHEQFF.

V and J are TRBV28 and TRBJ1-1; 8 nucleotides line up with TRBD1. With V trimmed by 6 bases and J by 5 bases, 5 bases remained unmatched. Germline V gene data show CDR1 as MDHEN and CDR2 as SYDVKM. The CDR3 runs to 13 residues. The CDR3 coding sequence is TGTGCCAGCAGCTGGACAGGGAATACTGAAGCTTTCTTT. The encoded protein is CASSWTGNTEAFF.

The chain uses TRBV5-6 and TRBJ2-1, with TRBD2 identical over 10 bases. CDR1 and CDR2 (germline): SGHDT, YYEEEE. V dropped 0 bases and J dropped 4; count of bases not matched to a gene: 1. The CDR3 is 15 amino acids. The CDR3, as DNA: TGTGCCAGCAGCTTGGCAGCGGGAGGGTACAATGAGCAGTTCTTC. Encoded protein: CASSLAAGGYNEQFF.

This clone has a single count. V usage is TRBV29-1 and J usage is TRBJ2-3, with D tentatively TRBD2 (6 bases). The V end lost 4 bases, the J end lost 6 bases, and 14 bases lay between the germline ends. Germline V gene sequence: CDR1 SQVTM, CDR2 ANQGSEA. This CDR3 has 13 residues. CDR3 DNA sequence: TGCAGCGTTGGAGGCGGGGAGCGGGATACGCAGTATTTT. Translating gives CSVGGGERDTQYF.

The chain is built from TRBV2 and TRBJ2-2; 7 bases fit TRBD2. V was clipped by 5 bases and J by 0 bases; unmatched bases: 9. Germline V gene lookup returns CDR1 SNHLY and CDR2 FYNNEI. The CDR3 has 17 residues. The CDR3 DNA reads TGTGCCAGCAGTTACTCTAGCGGCTACGCGAACACCGGGGAGCTGTTTTTT. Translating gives CASSYSSGYANTGELFF.

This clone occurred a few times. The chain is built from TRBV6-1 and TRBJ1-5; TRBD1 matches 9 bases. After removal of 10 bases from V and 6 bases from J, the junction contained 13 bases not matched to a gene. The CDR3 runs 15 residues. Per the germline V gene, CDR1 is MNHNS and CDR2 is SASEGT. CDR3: CATRAEQGAFQPQHF. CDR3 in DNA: TGTGCCACCCGAGCGGAACAGGGGGCATTTCAGCCCCAGCATTTT.

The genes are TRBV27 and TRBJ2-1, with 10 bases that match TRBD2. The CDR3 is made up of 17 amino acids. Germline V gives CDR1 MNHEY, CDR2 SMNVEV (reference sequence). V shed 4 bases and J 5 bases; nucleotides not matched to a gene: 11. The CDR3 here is CASSSLFRLAGDNEQFF. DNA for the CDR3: TGTGCCAGCAGTTCCTTGTTCCGGCTAGCGGGGGACAATGAGCAGTTCTTC.

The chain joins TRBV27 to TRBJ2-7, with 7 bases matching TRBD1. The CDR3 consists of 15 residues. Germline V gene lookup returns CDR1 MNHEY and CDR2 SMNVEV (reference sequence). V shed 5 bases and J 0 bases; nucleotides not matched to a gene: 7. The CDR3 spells CASSPDRDGSYEQYF. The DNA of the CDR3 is TGTGCCAGCAGTCCTGACAGGGATGGCTCCTACGAGCAGTACTTC.

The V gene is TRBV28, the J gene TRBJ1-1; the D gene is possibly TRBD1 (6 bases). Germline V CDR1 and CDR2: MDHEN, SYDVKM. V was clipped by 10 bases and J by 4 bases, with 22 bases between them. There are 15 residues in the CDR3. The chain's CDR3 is CATHEQGRTVTEAFF. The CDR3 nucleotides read TGTGCCACACATGAACAGGGAAGGACGGTCACTGAAGCTTTCTTT.